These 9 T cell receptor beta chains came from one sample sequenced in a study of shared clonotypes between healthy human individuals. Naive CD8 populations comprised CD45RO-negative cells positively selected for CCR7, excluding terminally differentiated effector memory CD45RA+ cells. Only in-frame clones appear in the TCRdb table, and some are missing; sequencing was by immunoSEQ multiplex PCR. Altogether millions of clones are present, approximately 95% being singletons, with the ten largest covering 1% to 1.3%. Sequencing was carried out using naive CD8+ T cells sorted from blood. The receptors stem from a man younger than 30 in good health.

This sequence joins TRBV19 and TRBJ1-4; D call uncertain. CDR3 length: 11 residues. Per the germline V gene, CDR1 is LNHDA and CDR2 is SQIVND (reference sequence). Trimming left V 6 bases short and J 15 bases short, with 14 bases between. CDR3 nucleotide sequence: TGTGCCAGTAGCCTTTACGAGATGTTGTTTTTT. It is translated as CASSLYEMLFF.

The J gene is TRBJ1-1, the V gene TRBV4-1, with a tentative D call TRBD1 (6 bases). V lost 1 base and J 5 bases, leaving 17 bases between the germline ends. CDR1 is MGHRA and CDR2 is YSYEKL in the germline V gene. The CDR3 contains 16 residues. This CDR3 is CASSQGSEGVRTEAFF. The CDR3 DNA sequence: TGCGCCAGCAGCCAAGGGAGTGAGGGGGTGAGGACTGAAGCTTTCTTT.

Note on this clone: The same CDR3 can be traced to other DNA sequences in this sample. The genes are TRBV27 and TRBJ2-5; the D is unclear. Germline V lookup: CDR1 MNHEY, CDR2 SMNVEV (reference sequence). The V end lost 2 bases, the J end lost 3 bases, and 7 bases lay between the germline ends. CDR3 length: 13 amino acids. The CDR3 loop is CASSLGGKETQYF. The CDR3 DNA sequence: TGTGCCAGCAGTTTAGGCGGAAAAGAGACCCAGTACTTC.

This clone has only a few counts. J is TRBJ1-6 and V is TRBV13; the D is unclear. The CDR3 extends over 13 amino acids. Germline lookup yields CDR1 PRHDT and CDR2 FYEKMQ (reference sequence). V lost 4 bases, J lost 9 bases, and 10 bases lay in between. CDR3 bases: TGTGCCAGCAGCTCAATTCAAGGTTCACCCCTCCACTTT. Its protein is CASSSIQGSPLHF.

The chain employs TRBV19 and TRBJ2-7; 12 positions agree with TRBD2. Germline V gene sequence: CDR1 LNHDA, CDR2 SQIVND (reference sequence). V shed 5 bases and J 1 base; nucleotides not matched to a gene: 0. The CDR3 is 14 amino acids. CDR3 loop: CASSLAGGSYEQYF. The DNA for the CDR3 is TGTGCCAGTAGTCTAGCGGGAGGGTCCTACGAGCAGTACTTC.

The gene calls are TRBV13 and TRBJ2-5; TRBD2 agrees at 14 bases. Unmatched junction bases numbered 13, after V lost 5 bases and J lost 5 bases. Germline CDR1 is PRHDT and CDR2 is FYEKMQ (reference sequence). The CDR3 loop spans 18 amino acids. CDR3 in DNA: TGTGCCAGCAGCAACTCCGGGACTAGCGGGAGAGGACGGGAGACCCAGTACTTC. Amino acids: CASSNSGTSGRGRETQYF.

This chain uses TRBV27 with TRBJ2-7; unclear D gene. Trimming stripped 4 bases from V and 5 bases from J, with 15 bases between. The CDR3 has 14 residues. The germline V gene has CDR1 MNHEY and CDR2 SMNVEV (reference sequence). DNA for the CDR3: TGTGCCAGCAGTTCGGTGATGGTGGCTCACGAGCAGTACTTC. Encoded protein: CASSSVMVAHEQYF.

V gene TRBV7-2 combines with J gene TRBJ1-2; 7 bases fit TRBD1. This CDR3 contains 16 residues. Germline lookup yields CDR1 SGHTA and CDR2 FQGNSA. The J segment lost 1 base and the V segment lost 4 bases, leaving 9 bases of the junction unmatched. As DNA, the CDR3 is TGTGCCAGCAGCTCGCCCTACAGGGGTTATAACTATGGCTACACCTTC. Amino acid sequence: CASSSPYRGYNYGYTF.

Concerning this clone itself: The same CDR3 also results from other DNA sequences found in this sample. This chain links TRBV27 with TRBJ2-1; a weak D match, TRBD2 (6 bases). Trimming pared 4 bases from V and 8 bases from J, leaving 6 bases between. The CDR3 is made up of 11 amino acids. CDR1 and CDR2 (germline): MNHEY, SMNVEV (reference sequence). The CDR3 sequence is CASSWGDEQFF. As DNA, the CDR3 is TGTGCCAGCAGTTGGGGGGATGAGCAGTTCTTC.